The 18 T cell receptor beta chains given below trace back to one sample, sequenced in a study of shared clonotypes between healthy human individuals. Positive CCR7 selection of CD45RO-negative cells yielded the naive CD8 cells, and terminally differentiated effector memory CD45RA+ cells were excluded. The table came from immunoSEQ multiplex PCR; TCRdb's copy has only in-frame clones and leaves some out. The profile shows nearly 2 million clones, about 95% of them singletons. Material: naive CD8+ T cells sorted from blood. Source of these receptors: a man between 18 and 35 years old in good health.

V gene TRBV4-1 combines with J gene TRBJ2-1, with D perhaps assigned TRBD1 or TRBD2 (5 bases each). V gave up 3 bases and J gave up 8 bases, with 11 bases separating them. Germline CDR1 and CDR2: MGHRA and YSYEKL. This CDR3 is 13 amino acids long. CDR3 protein: CASSHREGYEQFF. DNA of the CDR3: TGCGCCAGCAGCCACCGTGAGGGGTATGAGCAGTTCTTC.

This chain links TRBV4-1 with TRBJ2-7; TRBD2 might be the D (6 bases). This CDR3 contains 15 residues. CDR1 and CDR2 (germline): MGHRA, YSYEKL. Between the trimmed V and J ends, which lost 1 base and 2 bases, there was a span of 12 bases. The CDR3 reads CASSQVGRGPYEQYF. Written as DNA, the CDR3 is TGCGCCAGCAGCCAAGTGGGGCGGGGACCCTACGAGCAGTACTTC.

Comments on this clone: Other DNA sequences within the sample encode an identical CDR3. The J gene is TRBJ2-7, the V gene TRBV29-1; D is unclear. Germline CDR1 and CDR2: SQVTM and ANQGSEA. The CDR3 loop spans 13 amino acids. The ends were cut back, 5 bases at V and 0 bases at J, with 11 bases in the middle. This CDR3 is CSVLGGSSYEQYF. As DNA, the CDR3 is TGCAGCGTTCTGGGCGGTAGCTCCTACGAGCAGTACTTC.

The genes are TRBV6-4 and TRBJ2-7; 9 bases are a match to TRBD1. The V gene's germline CDR1 is MRHNA and CDR2 SNTAGT. V gave up 6 bases and J gave up 1 base; unmatched junction bases: 19. This CDR3 spans 19 amino acids. The CDR3 DNA follows: TGTGCCAGCAGCTTCCCGGGACAGGGAATGATGCGGGGTTCCTACGAGCAGTACTTC. This encodes CASSFPGQGMMRGSYEQYF.

In DNA form, the CDR3 reads TGTGCCAGCAGCTTAGCGGGAGGGCCCTTGGAGGAGACCCAGTACTTC. It specifies CASSLAGGPLEETQYF. This rearrangement joins TRBV7-9 to TRBJ2-5; TRBD2 agrees at 7 bases. The germline CDR1 and CDR2 sequences are SEHNR and FQNEAQ (reference sequence). There are 16 residues in the CDR3. The V gene end was trimmed by 0 bases and the J gene end by 5 bases; junction bases not matched to a gene: 9.

The rearrangement links TRBV2 to TRBJ2-7; D unclear. V shed 8 bases and J shed 3 bases, with 11 bases lying between them. Germline CDR1 is SNHLY and CDR2 is FYNNEI. The CDR3 length is 12 residues. The CDR3 DNA is TGTGCCAGCTTGGCGGCTAACTACGAGCAGTACTTC. Translation gives CASLAANYEQYF.

The chain is built from TRBV27 and TRBJ2-7, with D possibly TRBD1 on 5 matching bases. The V gene lost 2 bases and the J gene lost 2 bases, with 16 bases spanning the gap. Per the germline V gene, CDR1 is MNHEY and CDR2 is SMNVEV (reference sequence). The CDR3 totals 16 residues. DNA for the CDR3: TGTGCCAGCAGTTTAATTTTAGGTCAGGGCCCCTACGAGCAGTACTTC. This codes for CASSLILGQGPYEQYF.

The V call is TRBV5-6, the J call TRBJ1-2; D is possibly TRBD1 (5 bases). Germline V lookup: CDR1 SGHDT, CDR2 YYEEEE. V was trimmed by 1 base and J by 3 bases, leaving 13 bases between them. There are 15 residues in the CDR3. The CDR3 region is CASSLQGTADYGYTF. In nucleotides, the CDR3 is TGTGCCAGCAGCTTGCAAGGGACGGCAGACTATGGCTACACCTTC.

V gene TRBV29-1 combines with J gene TRBJ1-1; D not certain. The germline V gene has CDR1 SQVTM and CDR2 ANQGSEA. CDR3 length: 15 amino acids. Trimming took off 6 bases at V and 1 base at J, with 18 bases between the two ends. CDR3 region: CSVTLGEVGNTEAFF. In DNA form, the CDR3 reads TGCAGCGTAACCCTGGGCGAGGTCGGGAACACTGAAGCTTTCTTT.

The chain combines TRBV5-4 with TRBJ1-2; unclear D gene. Between the trimmed V and J ends, which lost 0 bases and 8 bases, there was a span of 17 bases. Germline loops: CDR1 SGHNT, CDR2 YYREEE (reference sequence). CDR3 length: 15 amino acids. CDR3 residues: CASSLAKHDYKGYTF. CDR3 DNA: TGTGCCAGCAGCTTGGCCAAACACGATTATAAGGGCTACACCTTC.

CDR3 nucleotides: TGTGCCAGCAGCCCCGGGACCGGCGGCGGGACCCAGTACTTC. Protein product: CASSPGTGGGTQYF. The rearrangement links TRBV27 to TRBJ2-5; either TRBD1 or TRBD2 may fit D (5 bases each). Germline assignment: CDR1 MNHEY and CDR2 SMNVEV (reference sequence). The CDR3 is made up of 14 amino acids. Trimming removed 6 bases from V and 7 bases from J, with 18 bases in between.

V and J are TRBV29-1 and TRBJ2-3; 7 bases are shared with TRBD1. Germline CDR1 reads SQVTM; CDR2 reads ANQGSEA. CDR3 length equals 13 residues. The junction had 2 bases not matched to a gene; V was cut back by 3 bases and J by 2 bases. In DNA, the CDR3 is TGCAGCGTTGAGGGACAGTACACAGATACGCAGTATTTT. It yields the protein CSVEGQYTDTQYF.

This chain links TRBV29-1 with TRBJ2-2, with 11 bases that match TRBD2. The CDR3 has 16 amino acids. With 0 bases clipped from V and 3 bases from J, the junction kept 3 bases outside the gene matches. Germline V gene data show CDR1 as SQVTM and CDR2 as ANQGSEA. The CDR3 loop is CSVEEPSGGHTGELFF. The DNA for the CDR3 is TGCAGCGTTGAAGAGCCTAGCGGGGGGCACACCGGGGAGCTGTTTTTT.

This sequence joins TRBV5-1 and TRBJ2-1; D possibly corresponds to TRBD2 (5 bases). The CDR3 extends over 15 amino acids. Germline V gene data show CDR1 as SGHRS and CDR2 as YFSETQ. V lost 0 bases to trimming and J lost 10 bases, with 17 bases between them. The CDR3 DNA is TGCGCCAGCAGCTTGGTAACGGGAATTGCGGTGGAGCAGTTCTTC. Amino acid sequence: CASSLVTGIAVEQFF.

The chain is built from TRBV6-5 and TRBJ1-1, with TRBD1 identical over 10 bases. With 3 bases clipped from V and 10 bases from J, the junction kept 5 bases outside the gene matches. This CDR3 comprises 13 residues. The germline V gene encodes CDR1 MNHEY and CDR2 SVGAGI. The CDR3 loop is CASSYDRGRLAFF. The CDR3 DNA is TGTGCCAGCAGTTATGACAGGGGGCGCTTAGCTTTCTTT.

This chain connects TRBV7-9 to TRBJ2-6; 7 bases are a match to TRBD1. The germline V gene encodes CDR1 SEHNR and CDR2 FQNEAQ (reference sequence). The CDR3 spans 15 residues. V lost 5 bases, J lost 0 bases, and 1 base stayed unmatched. DNA of the CDR3: TGTGCCAGCAGCCGACAGGGCTCTGGGGCCAACGTCCTGACTTTC. It encodes CASSRQGSGANVLTF.

The chain carries TRBV29-1 and TRBJ2-1, with 8 bases fitting TRBD2. Germline-derived CDR1 and CDR2 are SQVTM and ANQGSEA. The V segment lost 4 bases and the J segment 5 bases; nucleotides outside the gene matches: 7. This CDR3 comprises 14 residues. The CDR3 DNA reads as TGCAGCGTTGGGGACGCGGGGGGCCACAATGAGCAGTTCTTC. Translation: CSVGDAGGHNEQFF.

CDR3 DNA sequence: TGTGCCAGCAGCTCCCGGACATTTCAGACGAACTACGAGCAGTACTTC. This codes for CASSSRTFQTNYEQYF. The chain couples TRBV13 to TRBJ2-7; D perhaps matches TRBD1 (5 bases). From germline, CDR1 is PRHDT and CDR2 FYEKMQ (reference sequence). V lost 4 bases and J lost 3, with 19 bases in between. The CDR3 covers 16 residues.